One and the same sample provided the 8 T cell receptor beta chains below, sequenced in a study of blood T cell repertoires in COVID-19. The table came from immunoSEQ multiplex PCR; TCRdb's copy has only in-frame clones and leaves some out. The sample has 200,000 to 250,000 clones; more than 70% are singletons. The sequenced sample consisted of peripheral blood. These receptors all come from a woman aged 80 or older with acute or convalescent COVID-19.

CDR3 region: CASYDTRGHGYTF. CDR3 sequence (DNA): TGTGCCAGTTACGACACGAGGGGGCACGGCTACACCTTC. This chain uses TRBV7-9 with TRBJ1-2, with 7 nucleotides matching TRBD1. The CDR3 sequence is 13 residues long. Germline V gene lookup returns CDR1 SEHNR and CDR2 FQNEAQ (reference sequence). Trimming took 9 bases from V and 8 from J; bases not matched to a gene: 12.

In this sample, this clone turned up a few times. This chain uses TRBV28 with TRBJ1-5, with 10 nucleotides matching TRBD1. CDR3 length equals 15 residues. Germline trimming cut 5 bases from V and 7 bases from J; bases unmatched to any gene: 8. Per the germline V gene, CDR1 is MDHEN and CDR2 is SYDVKM. In nucleotides, the CDR3 is TGTGCCAGCAGTCTACCGACAGGGGGCAGGCAGCCCCAGCATTTT. Its translation: CASSLPTGGRQPQHF.

The gene calls are TRBV19 and TRBJ1-1; no clear D. Trimming removed 3 bases from V and 1 base from J, with 9 bases in between. This CDR3 contains 14 residues. The germline V gene has CDR1 LNHDA and CDR2 SQIVND (reference sequence). CDR3 DNA sequence: TGTGCCAGTAGTATTTTGGCAGGGAACACTGAAGCTTTCTTT. Translated, it gives CASSILAGNTEAFF.

The chain uses TRBV6-2 or TRBV6-3 and TRBJ1-2; the match to TRBD1 covers 7 bases. This CDR3 spans 15 amino acids. With 4 bases clipped from V and 4 bases from J, the junction kept 9 bases outside the gene matches. Germline V gene lookup returns CDR1 MNHEY and CDR2 SVGEGT. CDR3 in amino acids: CASSSGDRRTYGYTF. CDR3 DNA: TGTGCCAGCAGTTCAGGGGACAGACGTACCTATGGCTACACCTTC.

This clone came up a few times. The genes are TRBV5-1 and TRBJ1-6; maybe TRBD1 (6 bases). V was shortened by 4 bases and J by 5 bases, with 16 bases between the two germline ends. The CDR3 covers 16 residues. Germline V gives CDR1 SGHRS, CDR2 YFSETQ. The CDR3 coding sequence is TGCGCCAGCAGCCTCCGAGTCAGGGGAGATAATTCACCCCTCCACTTT. This codes for CASSLRVRGDNSPLHF.

This clone was seen more than once but under ten times. The CDR3 DNA is TGTGCCAGCAGCTTAAACCCCGATTTCGAGCTGAGGGGCTACACCTTC. Translation gives CASSLNPDFELRGYTF. The chain carries TRBV7-2 and TRBJ1-2; D not resolved. This CDR3 spans 16 amino acids. Germline V gene data show CDR1 as SGHTA and CDR2 as FQGNSA. Trimming removed 2 bases from V and 8 bases from J, with 21 bases in between.

This chain uses TRBV30 with TRBJ1-2; 8 nucleotides line up with TRBD1. Germline trimming cut 2 bases from V and 5 bases from J; bases unmatched to any gene: 4. The CDR3 consists of 13 residues. Germline CDR1 GTSNPN, CDR2 SVGIG (reference sequence). The CDR3 coding sequence is TGTGCCTGGAGTCCGGACAGGGCATATGGCTACACCTTC. Its protein product is CAWSPDRAYGYTF. The full variable domain, in which reference TRBV30 and TRBJ1-2 provide the parts outside the CDR3, is SQTIHQWPATLVQPVGSPLSLECTVEGTSNPNLYWYRQAAGRGLQLLFYSVGIGQISSEVPQNLSASRPQDRQFILSSKKLLLSDSGFYLCAWSPDRAYGYTFGSGTRLTVV.

This sequence joins TRBV2 and TRBJ1-4, with D unresolved. The V gene's germline CDR1 is SNHLY and CDR2 FYNNEI. V was cut by 11 bases and J by 0 bases, with 10 bases left in between. The CDR3 consists of 13 residues. The CDR3 bases are TGTGCCGGGAAGGGAGCAACTAATGAAAAACTGTTTTTT. Translated, it gives CAGKGATNEKLFF.